The entry below describes one T cell receptor (beta chain). This sample was taken from a study of blood T cell repertoires in COVID-19. About the research overall: PBMCs, B-cell-depleted T cells, or T cells were the source of the cDNA or gDNA that made up the material.

Per the original methods: It was from reference gene primer amplification that nucleated cell counts were estimated. Repertoires were generated with immunoSEQ multiplex PCR, while TCRdb's copy carries only in-frame clones and drops some. V and J calls and clone size come straight from that table; D and trimming were deduced from the DNA. The table shows 60,000 to 75,000 clones, with less than 80% occurring only once. The CDR3 is made up of 16 amino acids. Germline CDR1 and CDR2: SGHRS and YFSETQ. V was trimmed by 4 bases and J by 0 bases, leaving 17 bases between them. Sequenced material: peripheral blood. This chain links TRBV5-1 with TRBJ2-7, with D possibly being TRBD1 (6 bases). This receptor was identified in a man aged 55 to 69 with active or convalescent COVID-19. The chain's CDR3 is CASSPPDRSFSYEQYF. CDR3 bases: TGCGCCAGCAGCCCCCCCGACAGGTCCTTCTCCTACGAGCAGTACTTC.